The 31 T cell receptor beta chains given below trace back to one sample, sequenced in a study of blood T cell repertoires in COVID-19. Clones were sequenced by immunoSEQ multiplex PCR, and TCRdb holds only the in-frame ones, with some missing. This table has about 50,000 clones, about 88% appearing once. The sample comprised peripheral blood. The receptors shown here come from a woman aged 55-69 years with COVID-19, enrolled during active disease.

J is TRBJ1-1 and V is TRBV4-3; D not resolved. V lost 0 bases, J lost 1 base, and 9 bases lay in between. Germline lookup yields CDR1 LGHNA and CDR2 YSLEER. This CDR3 spans 15 amino acids. CDR3 sequence reads: CASSQERNTNTEAFF. The CDR3 DNA sequence: TGCGCCAGCAGCCAAGAGCGGAACACGAACACTGAAGCTTTCTTT.

The V call is TRBV6-5, the J call TRBJ2-5; TRBD2 is a possible D gene (6 bases). From germline, CDR1 is MNHEY and CDR2 SVGAGI. V lost 6 bases and J lost 4, with 18 bases in between. The CDR3 covers 15 residues. In nucleotides, the CDR3 is TGTGCCAGCAGGGCAGGGAGGTTAATCGCAGAGACCCAGTACTTC. Translated: CASRAGRLIAETQYF.

This chain links TRBV27 with TRBJ1-1, with a tentative D call TRBD1 (5 bases). V gave up 2 bases and J gave up 5 bases, with 21 bases separating them. The germline CDR1 and CDR2 sequences are MNHEY and SMNVEV (reference sequence). The CDR3 is 17 amino acids. CDR3 in amino acids: CASSLHPFAGRWTEAFF. For the CDR3, the DNA is TGTGCCAGCAGTTTACACCCTTTCGCAGGGAGGTGGACTGAAGCTTTCTTT.

The rearrangement uses TRBV28 and TRBJ1-6, with 7 bases matching TRBD1. V dropped 3 bases and J dropped 7; count of bases not matched to a gene: 3. The CDR3 length is 14 residues. Per the germline V gene, CDR1 is MDHEN and CDR2 is SYDVKM. CDR3 sequence reads: CASSFDRVNSPLHF. The CDR3 region has the DNA TGTGCCAGCAGTTTCGACAGGGTAAATTCACCCCTCCACTTT.

A few counts support this clone. The J gene is TRBJ1-6, the V gene TRBV12-3 or TRBV12-4, with D possibly TRBD1 on 6 matching bases. Trimming pared 5 bases from V and 13 bases from J, leaving 9 bases between. The CDR3 length is 11 residues. The CDR3 nucleotides read TGTGCCAGCAGTACAGGGAATCCCCTCCACTTT. Amino acid sequence: CASSTGNPLHF.

This sequence joins TRBV10-3 and TRBJ2-1; D possibly corresponds to TRBD2 (6 bases). Germline V CDR1 and CDR2: ENHRY, SYGVKD. Trimming took 3 bases from V and 6 from J, leaving 15 bases between them. This CDR3 has 15 amino acids. The CDR3 reads CAISDRDLGANEQFF. In DNA form, the CDR3 reads TGTGCCATCAGTGATCGGGACTTAGGGGCCAATGAGCAGTTCTTC.

The chain recombines TRBV18 with TRBJ1-3; D perhaps matches TRBD1 (6 bases). The CDR3 totals 14 residues. Trimming removed 6 bases from V and 6 bases from J, with 15 bases in between. Germline lookup yields CDR1 KGHSH and CDR2 LQKENI. The DNA of the CDR3 is TGTGCCAGCTCTCCGACAGGTTCTTCAAACACCATATATTTT. Translation: CASSPTGSSNTIYF.

This clone was recorded a few times. The chain couples TRBV6-2 or TRBV6-3 to TRBJ1-5, with D maybe TRBD1 (6 bases). This CDR3 contains 12 residues. Trimming cost V 4 bases and J 6 bases, with 7 bases left between them. The V gene's germline CDR1 is MNHEY and CDR2 SVGEGT. Here the CDR3 DNA reads TGTGCCAGCAGTTGGGGGCCTCAGCCCCAGCATTTT. Its translation is CASSWGPQPQHF.

The J gene is TRBJ1-6, the V gene TRBV6-5, with D hard to call. The CDR3 sequence is 15 residues long. The V end was cut by 7 bases, the J end by 7 bases, with 17 bases between. Germline V lookup: CDR1 MNHEY, CDR2 SVGAGI. The CDR3: CASNHRAGLNSPLHF. Here the CDR3 DNA reads TGTGCCAGCAATCACCGAGCGGGTTTGAATTCACCCCTCCACTTT.

The V and J genes are TRBV28 and TRBJ2-5; 9 bases align to TRBD1. Germline lookup yields CDR1 MDHEN and CDR2 SYDVKM. The junction had 9 bases not matched to a gene; V was cut back by 3 bases and J by 7 bases. This CDR3 contains 15 residues. In DNA, the CDR3 is TGTGCCAGCAGTTTCGGGGACAGGGTTGGCGGGACCCAGTACTTC. Amino acids: CASSFGDRVGGTQYF.

This clone appeared a few times. This chain links TRBV5-8 with TRBJ2-7, with 7 bases matching TRBD1. The V gene's germline CDR1 is SGHTS and CDR2 YDEGEE. J lost 0 bases, V lost 3 bases, and 6 bases had no gene match. This CDR3 spans 15 amino acids. The CDR3 DNA follows: TGTGCCAGCAGCTCACCGAGGGGGCCCTCCTACGAGCAGTACTTC. Translating it yields CASSSPRGPSYEQYF.

In nucleotides, the CDR3 is TGTGCCAGCATTCAGGGGGGCGGGACAGACTACAATGAGCAGTTCTTC. This encodes CASIQGGGTDYNEQFF. V and J are TRBV25-1 and TRBJ2-1, with D possibly TRBD1 on 7 matching bases. Per germline, CDR1 MGHDK and CDR2 SYGVNS. V shed 7 bases and J shed 3 bases, with 19 bases lying between them. The CDR3 is 16 amino acids. The full variable domain, in which reference TRBV25-1 and TRBJ2-1 provide the parts outside the CDR3, is EADIYQTPRYLVIGTGKKITLECSQTMGHDKMYWYQQDPGMELHLIHYSYGVNSTEKGDLSSESTVSRIRTEHFPLTLESARPSHTSQYLCASIQGGGTDYNEQFFGPGTRLTVL.

This sequence joins TRBV10-3 and TRBJ2-1; TRBD1 agrees at 9 bases. CDR1 and CDR2 from the germline V gene are ENHRY and SYGVKD. V trimming: 8 bases; J trimming: 2 bases; junction bases outside the gene matches: 7. This CDR3 region has 15 residues. This CDR3 reads CAISWTGDAYNEQFF. Written as DNA, the CDR3 is TGTGCCATCTCTTGGACAGGGGACGCCTACAATGAGCAGTTCTTC.

The rearrangement joins TRBV7-8 to TRBJ2-3; TRBD2 matches at 12 bases. The CDR3 extends over 19 amino acids. Trimming at V came to 1 base and at J to 0 bases, leaving 8 bases not matched to a gene. Germline V gene sequence: CDR1 SGHVS, CDR2 FQNEAQ. The CDR3 DNA sequence: TGTGCCAGCAGCTTAGTCGTCCGAGGACTAGCGGGAAGCACAGATACGCAGTATTTT. Its protein is CASSLVVRGLAGSTDTQYF. The variable domain in full, completed from reference TRBV7-8 and TRBJ2-3, reads GAGVSQSPRYKVAKRGQDVALRCDPISGHVSLFWYQQALGQGPEFLTYFQNEAQLDKSGLPSDRFFAERPEGSVSTLKIQRTQQEDSAVYLCASSLVVRGLAGSTDTQYFGPGTRLTVL.

The sample holds a few counts of this clone. The chain uses TRBV10-3 and TRBJ2-2; the match to TRBD1 covers 7 bases. The CDR3 length is 16 residues. Germline loops: CDR1 ENHRY, CDR2 SYGVKD. Trimming at V came to 0 bases and at J to 1 base, leaving 2 bases not matched to a gene. CDR3 in amino acids: CAISESRQGNTGELFF. The CDR3 coding sequence is TGTGCCATCAGTGAGTCGAGACAGGGGAACACCGGGGAGCTGTTTTTT.

The V gene is TRBV21-1, the J gene TRBJ2-5; the table's D call TRBD2 went unverified against the DNA. TRBV21-1 is a documented pseudogene. The CDR3 is 15 amino acids. CDR3 region: CASSKLKSARGAQYF. CDR3 coding DNA: TGTGCCAGCAGCAAACTTAAGTCGGCGCGGGGGGCCCAGTACTTC.

This clone has a handful of counts. The chain joins TRBV28 to TRBJ2-1, with TRBD2 matching over 11 bases. Germline assignment: CDR1 MDHEN and CDR2 SYDVKM. This CDR3 has 19 residues. The ends lost 4 bases at V and 4 bases at J; junction bases unmatched: 15. CDR3 DNA: TGTGCCAGCAGTTCCCGTCCGCCTACCACTAGCGGGGGTTACAATGAGCAGTTCTTC. It codes for CASSSRPPTTSGGYNEQFF.

The sample holds many counts of this clone. The gene calls are TRBV28 and TRBJ1-2; 8 bases fit TRBD1. Germline assignment: CDR1 MDHEN and CDR2 SYDVKM. The trim removed 1 base at V and 4 bases at J, leaving 5 bases unmatched. The CDR3 length is 15 residues. CDR3 sequence: CASSLLGQDLYGYTF. CDR3 sequence (DNA): TGTGCCAGCAGTTTATTGGGACAGGACCTCTATGGCTACACCTTC.

Only one count was recorded for this clone. J is TRBJ1-2 and V is TRBV9; D might be TRBD1 (5 bases). The V end was cut by 4 bases, the J end by 0 bases, with 13 bases between. Looked up from germline, CDR1 is SGDLS and CDR2 is YYNGEE. The CDR3 length is 15 residues. The CDR3 reads CASSLLGGSNYGYTF. The CDR3 nucleotides read TGTGCCAGCAGCCTTTTGGGGGGTTCTAACTATGGCTACACCTTC.

This clone appeared once. The rearrangement links TRBV2 to TRBJ1-2; TRBD1 might be the D (5 bases). The ends were cut back, 3 bases at V and 0 bases at J, with 8 bases in the middle. Germline V gene lookup returns CDR1 SNHLY and CDR2 FYNNEI. The CDR3 runs 14 residues. The CDR3 spells CASSDRVSNYGYTF. CDR3 DNA: TGTGCCAGCAGTGACAGGGTTTCTAACTATGGCTACACCTTC.

The chain joins TRBV29-1 to TRBJ2-1; possible D gene TRBD2, 6 bases. Germline loops: CDR1 SQVTM, CDR2 ANQGSEA. This CDR3 region has 14 residues. V dropped 7 bases and J dropped 5 bases, with 18 bases sitting between them. CDR3 nucleotides: TGCAGCGGGCGAAGGGGAGGTCTCGACAATGAGCAGTTCTTC. Translation gives CSGRRGGLDNEQFF.

In this sample, this clone turned up once. The rearrangement uses TRBV18 and TRBJ2-2; TRBD2 aligns across 8 bases. V was pared by 6 bases and J by 1 base, with 4 bases of the junction left unmatched. Germline V gene data show CDR1 as KGHSH and CDR2 as LQKENI. The CDR3 loop spans 15 amino acids. In DNA, the CDR3 is TGTGCCAGCTCCCCAAGCGGGGGGAACACCGGGGAGCTGTTTTTT. It yields the protein CASSPSGGNTGELFF.

This sequence joins TRBV30 and TRBJ2-1; 10 nucleotides align to TRBD2. Germline V lookup: CDR1 GTSNPN, CDR2 SVGIG (reference sequence). This CDR3 spans 15 amino acids. V lost 6 bases, J lost 0 bases, and 5 bases stayed unmatched. CDR3 coding DNA: TGTGCCTGTACCACTAGCGGGGCCTCCTACAATGAGCAGTTCTTC. It translates to CACTTSGASYNEQFF.

The V call is TRBV7-9, the J call TRBJ1-2; D gene ambiguous. Trimming left V 1 base short and J 1 base short, with 7 bases between. Germline V gives CDR1 SEHNR, CDR2 FQNEAQ (reference sequence). This CDR3 is built from 14 residues. The CDR3 DNA sequence: TGTGCCAGCAGCTTAGAACAGTATAACTATGGCTACACCTTC. It encodes CASSLEQYNYGYTF. Together with reference TRBV7-9 and TRBJ1-2, the CDR3 gives the full variable domain: DTGVSQNPRHKITKRGQNVTFRCDPISEHNRLYWYRQTLGQGPEFLTYFQNEAQLEKSRLLSDRFSAERPKGSFSTLEIQRTEQGDSAMYLCASSLEQYNYGYTFGSGTRLTVV.

The chain has TRBV11-3 and TRBJ2-1, with a tentative D call TRBD2 (6 bases). Germline V gene data show CDR1 as SGHNT and CDR2 as YENEEA. V shed 1 base and J shed 2 bases, with 12 bases lying between them. There are 16 residues in the CDR3. Written as DNA, the CDR3 is TGTGCCAGCAGCTTAGGGAGGGGATTTCCCTACAATGAGCAGTTCTTC. Its protein product is CASSLGRGFPYNEQFF.

This sequence joins TRBV9 and TRBJ1-1; 9 bases align to TRBD1. The CDR3 length is 15 residues. Germline values: CDR1 SGDLS, CDR2 YYNGEE. Losses at the gene ends were 3 bases for V and 4 bases for J; bases not matched to a gene: 7. The CDR3 region is CASSAQGAGVTEAFF. CDR3 in DNA: TGTGCCAGCAGCGCACAGGGGGCGGGGGTCACTGAAGCTTTCTTT.

This clone was detected only once. The V and J genes are TRBV30 and TRBJ1-1; possible D gene TRBD1, 6 bases. CDR3 size: 15 residues. CDR1 and CDR2 from the germline V gene are GTSNPN and SVGIG (reference sequence). V was clipped by 3 bases and J by 7 bases, with 21 bases between them. This chain's CDR3 is CAWSSSPTGQNEAFF. CDR3 sequence (DNA): TGTGCCTGGAGCAGTTCCCCCACGGGACAAAATGAAGCTTTCTTT.

This clone showed up just once. This chain joins TRBV7-7 and TRBJ2-3, with 11 nucleotides matching TRBD2. This CDR3 is built from 15 residues. With 4 bases clipped from V and 2 bases from J, the junction kept 2 bases outside the gene matches. Per the germline V gene, CDR1 is SSHAT and CDR2 is FNYEAQ (reference sequence). The chain's CDR3 is CASSSGLADTDTQYF. In nucleotides, the CDR3 is TGTGCCAGCAGCTCGGGACTAGCGGACACAGATACGCAGTATTTT.

The chain is built from TRBV10-3 and TRBJ2-2; 10 bases are shared with TRBD1. Germline values: CDR1 ENHRY, CDR2 SYGVKD. J gave up 3 bases and V 7 bases, and 5 bases lay outside the gene matches. CDR3 length equals 15 residues. The CDR3 sequence: CAINDRGRDTGELFF. The DNA of the CDR3 is TGTGCCATCAACGACAGGGGGCGCGACACCGGGGAGCTGTTTTTT.

The chain joins TRBV4-1 to TRBJ1-5, with 11 nucleotides matching TRBD1. The CDR3 has 18 residues. From germline, CDR1 is MGHRA and CDR2 YSYEKL. V shed 3 bases, J shed 9 bases, and the junction held 16 bases outside the gene matches. CDR3 bases: TGCGCCAGCAGCCACCTACCGGGACAGGGGGAGCTAGCTAGGCCCCAGCATTTT. It is translated as CASSHLPGQGELARPQHF.

The rearrangement uses TRBV18 and TRBJ2-3; weak D call: TRBD1 (6 bases). V was trimmed by 3 bases and J by 4 bases, leaving 11 bases between them. Looked up from germline, CDR1 is KGHSH and CDR2 is LQKENI. This CDR3 has 14 residues. CDR3 coding DNA: TGTGCCAGCTCACCCCAACAGGGAGCAGATACGCAGTATTTT. This sequence encodes CASSPQQGADTQYF.